Listed here is a single TCR beta chain. It lacks a known antigen. No base quality values were provided; no much bigger clone lies one nucleotide off. The sample belongs to a study of T cell repertoires in MIS-A myocarditis (dated by TCRdb to between 2021 and 2024). Unmatched junction bases come to 3, with V trimmed by 4 bases and J by 9 bases. The cysteine opens and the phenylalanine closes a CDR3 of 13 amino acids. Here the CDR3 DNA is all that survives: 39 bases in frame from base 1. Taken from the germline V gene, the CDR1 and CDR2 loops are KGHSH and LQKENI. The QIAamp DNA FFPE kit was used to extract genomic DNA from formalin-fixed paraffin-embedded autopsy tissue. Amplification of TCRbeta CDR3 regions relied on the immunoSEQ bias-controlled multiplex PCR, followed by high-throughput sequencing. Per the authors' processing: CDR3 sequences were collapsed and filtered with the immunoSEQ vendor pipeline, and the abundance and frequency of each unique TCRbeta CDR3 were thereby quantified. Dominant CDR3 amino acid sequences were clustered with SARS-CoV-2-specific ImmuneCODE TCRbeta sequences by CD-HIT using a 90% global sequence identity threshold. Clones at frequencies from 0.1 to 1 were categorized as hyperexpanded, and clones at frequencies from 0.01 to 0.1 were categorized as large. For the dominant clones, CDR3 amino acid sequences and V and J gene assignments were confirmed with MiXCR. The R stringdist package was used to calculate Levenshtein distances between the patient clonotypes and the ImmuneCODE hits. TCRdb holds this immuneACCESS table with in-frame rearrangements only. Some clones are missing; in checked studies, unresolved V genes explain under half, and the rest has no known cause. From that table come the V and J calls and clone size; the DNA was used to work out D and trimming. The table for this sample lists 9,500 to 13,000 clones; approximately 90% of them were counted only once. The biggest ten clones account for about 2% of the sample.

The sequencing sample was made of thoracic lymph node tissue obtained at autopsy. This TCR came from a man aged 18 to 29 with fulminant myocarditis from multisystem inflammatory syndrome in adults (MIS-A) after COVID-19. This sequence uses TRBV18 and TRBJ1-1; 12 of the junction bases match TRBD1. This receptor has the CDR3 CASSRDRGRQAFF. The nucleotides are TGTGCCAGCTCACGGGACAGGGGGCGTCAAGCTTTCTTT. Reference TRBV18 and TRBJ1-1 proteins supply the regions before and after the CDR3; the full variable domain is: NAGVMQNPRHLVRRRGQEARLRCSPMKGHSHVYWYRQLPEEGLKFMVYLQKENIIDESGMPKERFSAEFPKEGPSILRIQQVVRGDSAAYFCASSRDRGRQAFFGQGTRLTVV.